These T cell receptor beta chains were read from a single sample in a study of blood T cells in healthy people across ages. Each CDR3 protein is one row after TCRdb ran MiXCR on the 5' RACE reads. The table has some 760,000 distinct CDR3 sequences, 25% seen once. These sequences were also reported in another study, on T cells of mothers and their children.

The material sequenced was blood. These receptors were obtained from a boy younger than 18 in good health. CDR3s include the opening cysteine and the closing phenylalanine or tryptophan. The D gene is left open where the match is weak. Expanded clones get a size class; other rows say once, few or many, or leave the size out.

DNA	CDR3	D	size	V	J
TGTGCCAGCAGAACAGGGGGCGCGGGGGCGAGGAGCTCCTACGAGCAGTACTTC	CASRTGGAGARSSYEQYF	TRBD1	NA	TRBV28	TRBJ2-7
TGTGCCATCAGTGGAGGAGGGGGGCGGACTTTCGAGCAGTACTTC	CAISGGGGRTFEQYF	NA	few	TRBV10-3	TRBJ2-7
TGCAGTGCTAGAGAGGACAGGGGCTCCTACGAGCAGTACTTC	CSAREDRGSYEQYF	TRBD1	NA	TRBV20-1	TRBJ2-7
TGTGCCAGCAGCTTATTGTCTATTCGCGGTACAGATACGCAGTATTTT	CASSLLSIRGTDTQYF	NA	NA	TRBV11-1	TRBJ2-3
TGTGCCAGCAGCTCATATGGGACTAGCGGGCTCTACAATGAGCAGTTCTTC	CASSSYGTSGLYNEQFF	TRBD2	few	TRBV13	TRBJ2-1
TGTGCCAGCAGATTAGACAGGGGGCTCAGGGATGAGCAGTTCTTC	CASRLDRGLRDEQFF	TRBD1	NA	TRBV28	TRBJ2-1
TGTGCCATCAGTGAGATAAAGGTTCTGGACTACGAGCAGTACTTC	CAISEIKVLDYEQYF	NA	NA	TRBV10-3	TRBJ2-7
TGTGCCAGCAGCACCCGGACGGAGAACACTGAAGCTTTCTTT	CASSTRTENTEAFF	NA	NA	TRBV7-9	TRBJ1-1
TGTGCCACCAGCGTCCAGACGGCGGCGTCCTACAATGAGCAGTTCTTC	CATSVQTAASYNEQFF	NA	NA	TRBV15	TRBJ2-1
TGCGCCAGCAGCCAAGATCCCCAGACCTACGAGCAGTACTTC	CASSQDPQTYEQYF	NA	NA	TRBV4-1	TRBJ2-7